These 21 T cell receptor beta chains were sequenced from one sample in a study of post-analysis software for immune sequencing data. Unique molecular identifiers were carried by the TCR beta cDNA libraries. TCRdb reprocessed the PCR reads via MiXCR and lists one record per CDR3 protein. Found here are about 260,000 distinct CDR3 sequences, about 38% of them singletons; the top ten hold around 4.8%. Whole-study findings and limits: In patients, TRBV5-6, TRBV5-1 and TRBV20-1 belonged to roughly 5 TRBV segments found more frequently than in controls.

Their antigens are not known. The sample was blood. These receptors all stem from a girl under 18 with multiple sclerosis.

This clonotype was seen many times. This chain uses TRBV20-1 with TRBJ1-2; D uncertain. Per germline, CDR1 DFQATT and CDR2 SNEGSKA (reference sequence). Trimming removed 3 bases from V and 8 bases from J, with 10 bases in between. There are 11 residues in the CDR3. This CDR3 is CSARLSVGYTF. The CDR3 DNA is TGCAGTGCTAGGCTATCGGTCGGCTACACCTTC.

The genes are TRBV30 and TRBJ2-3, with D possibly TRBD2 on 5 matching bases. Germline CDR1 reads GTSNPN; CDR2 reads SVGIG (reference sequence). V lost 1 base and J lost 0, with 11 bases in between. The CDR3 has 15 amino acids. The DNA of the CDR3 is TGTGCCTGGAGTGGCGGACTCGCCAGCACAGATACGCAGTATTTT. Translation gives CAWSGGLASTDTQYF.

The rearrangement links TRBV20-1 to TRBJ2-7; weak D call: TRBD1 (6 bases). Germline lookup yields CDR1 DFQATT and CDR2 SNEGSKA (reference sequence). This CDR3 comprises 13 residues. The V gene lost 4 bases and the J gene lost 1 base, with 11 bases spanning the gap. The CDR3 nucleotides read TGCAGTGCTATAACGGACAGTTCCTACGAGCAGTACTTC. Translating it yields CSAITDSSYEQYF.

On this clonotype: The conserved closing phenylalanine or tryptophan is absent in this CDR3, likely reflecting a read error. This rearrangement joins TRBV5-1 to TRBJ2-1, with a weak D call TRBD2 (7 bases). Germline assignment: CDR1 SGHRS and CDR2 YFSETQ. The CDR3 covers 17 residues. Trimming took 4 bases from V and 2 from J, leaving 19 bases between them. The CDR3 coding sequence is TGCGCCAGCAGCCCGCGGGGGCAAGGCGAACCCTACAATGAGCAGTTCTTA. The encoded protein is CASSPRGQGEPYNEQFL.

This clonotype came up many times. V usage is TRBV29-1 and J usage is TRBJ2-1; D may be TRBD1 or TRBD2 (6 bases each). Trimming took 3 bases from V and 8 from J, leaving 11 bases between them. Germline CDR1 reads SQVTM; CDR2 reads ANQGSEA. This CDR3 spans 12 amino acids. The CDR3, as DNA: TGCAGCGTTGAGGAGGGGGTGGATGAGCAGTTCTTC. Its translation is CSVEEGVDEQFF.

This clonotype has a count of ten or more. This chain connects TRBV14 to TRBJ2-1; no reliable D call. Germline V gene sequence: CDR1 SGHDN, CDR2 FVKESK. Trimming stripped 1 base from V and 8 bases from J, with 9 bases between. The CDR3 contains 13 residues. In DNA form, the CDR3 reads TGTGCCAGCAGCCAAGCCGACTTGGATGAGCAGTTCTTC. It specifies CASSQADLDEQFF. Full variable domain (rest looked up from reference TRBV14 and TRBJ2-1): EAGVTQFPSHSVIEKGQTVTLRCDPISGHDNLYWYRRVMGKEIKFLLHFVKESKQDESGMPNNRFLAERTGGTYSTLKVQPAELEDSGVYFCASSQADLDEQFFGPGTRLTVL.

This clonotype was counted only a few times. This chain links TRBV20-1 with TRBJ2-1, with D unclear. Germline V gene sequence: CDR1 DFQATT, CDR2 SNEGSKA (reference sequence). V dropped 0 bases and J dropped 6 bases, with 6 bases sitting between them. This CDR3 is built from 12 residues. CDR3 in amino acids: CSARDWSNEQFF. CDR3 DNA sequence: TGCAGTGCTAGAGATTGGAGCAATGAGCAGTTCTTC.

This clonotype was counted between two and nine times. The rearrangement links TRBV7-2 to TRBJ2-3, with 7 bases aligning to TRBD2. Germline V gives CDR1 SGHTA, CDR2 FQGNSA. Unmatched junction bases numbered 7, after V lost 5 bases and J lost 2 bases. This CDR3 is built from 15 residues. The CDR3 region has the DNA TGTGCCAGCAGCCTGAAGCGGGGTATCACAGATACGCAGTATTTT. Amino acids: CASSLKRGITDTQYF.

At least ten counts were recorded for this clonotype. The chain links TRBV9 to TRBJ2-1; D unclear. Trimming stripped 4 bases from V and 10 bases from J, with 15 bases between. CDR1 is SGDLS, CDR2 YYNGEE, per germline. The CDR3 contains 13 residues. Here the CDR3 reads CASSPQAAGEQFF. CDR3 coding DNA: TGTGCCAGCAGCCCCCAGGCCGCTGGAGAGCAGTTCTTC.

This clonotype was seen many times. CDR3 coding DNA: TGTGCCAGCAGGCGGCCGGGTAGCGGGGAGCAAGGTGAGCAGTTCTTC. Residues: CASRRPGSGEQGEQFF. The rearrangement links TRBV6-2 or TRBV6-3 to TRBJ2-1; 8 nucleotides line up with TRBD2. In germline, CDR1 is MNHEY, CDR2 SVGEGT. Unmatched junction bases numbered 16, after V lost 6 bases and J lost 9 bases. This CDR3 contains 16 residues.

This sequence joins TRBV3-1 and TRBJ2-1, with 12 nucleotides matching TRBD2. Germline assignment: CDR1 LGHDT and CDR2 YNNKEL (reference sequence). The CDR3 has 16 residues. J was trimmed by 8 bases and V by 4 bases; bases with no gene match: 9. The CDR3 nucleotides are TGTGCCAGCAGCCCACTAGCGGGAGGCTTTGGCGATGAGCAGTTCTTC. Protein product: CASSPLAGGFGDEQFF.

Notes on this clonotype: This may come from a read error, since a much larger clone is one base off. The gene calls are TRBV20-1 and TRBJ2-3; D unclear. The germline gives CDR1 DFQATT, CDR2 SNEGSKA (reference sequence). V was trimmed by 0 bases and J by 4 bases, leaving 14 bases between them. CDR3 size: 15 residues. The CDR3 region is CSARDLLETADTQYF. DNA of the CDR3: TGCAGTGCTAGAGATCTTCTGGAGACCGCAGATACGCAGTATTTT.

This chain connects TRBV25-1 to TRBJ2-5; a possible D gene is TRBD1 (6 bases). This CDR3 region has 16 residues. CDR1 is MGHDK and CDR2 is SYGVNS in the germline V gene. V dropped 5 bases and J dropped 2 bases, with 18 bases sitting between them. The CDR3 DNA follows: TGTGCCAGCAGTAAAACGGTGGCAGGGGCGCAAGAGACCCAGTACTTC. The encoded protein is CASSKTVAGAQETQYF.

At least ten counts were recorded for this clonotype. V usage is TRBV20-1 and J usage is TRBJ2-5, with a possible D match to TRBD2 (5 bases). Looked up from germline, CDR1 is DFQATT and CDR2 is SNEGSKA (reference sequence). Trimming left V 0 bases short and J 9 bases short, with 8 bases between. This CDR3 has 11 residues. The CDR3 spells CSARDIGAQYF. Written as DNA, the CDR3 is TGCAGTGCTAGAGATATCGGGGCCCAGTACTTC.

This clonotype was seen a single time. This sequence joins TRBV30 and TRBJ1-2; 8 nucleotides agree with TRBD1. The CDR3 runs 12 residues. The J segment lost 8 bases and the V segment lost 3 bases, leaving 5 bases of the junction unmatched. The germline V gene encodes CDR1 GTSNPN and CDR2 SVGIG (reference sequence). The CDR3 spells CAWSAGTGGYTF. Here the CDR3 DNA reads TGTGCCTGGAGCGCTGGGACAGGCGGCTACACCTTC.

As to this clonotype: A much larger clone lies one base from this, so it may be a read error. The chain links TRBV27 to TRBJ2-1; weak D call: TRBD2 (6 bases). This CDR3 is built from 13 residues. Germline assignment: CDR1 MNHEY and CDR2 SMNVEV (reference sequence). V lost 3 bases, J lost 10 bases, and 13 bases lay in between. The CDR3 nucleotides read TGTGCCAGCAGTTTGGGACTCTGGGGGGAGCAGTTCTTC. Translation gives CASSLGLWGEQFF.

This clonotype appeared a single time. The V gene is TRBV20-1, the J gene TRBJ2-1; D is undetermined. This CDR3 region has 11 residues. V was clipped by 6 bases and J by 12 bases, with 15 bases between them. Germline V lookup: CDR1 DFQATT, CDR2 SNEGSKA (reference sequence). CDR3 DNA: TGCAGTGCGATAACGGTGGAAGGGCAGTTCTTC. This gives the protein CSAITVEGQFF.

This chain links TRBV7-2 with TRBJ2-1; D is undetermined. Germline V gene lookup returns CDR1 SGHTA and CDR2 FQGNSA. V was clipped by 1 base and J by 9 bases, with 10 bases between them. The CDR3 has 13 amino acids. The CDR3 coding sequence is TGTGCCAGCAGCTTAGAAGGAAGTCGTGAGCAGTTCTTC. It yields the protein CASSLEGSREQFF.

This clonotype was picked up many times. The chain combines TRBV4-2 with TRBJ2-1; tentatively, D is TRBD1 or TRBD2 (5 bases each). Germline V gene sequence: CDR1 LGHNA, CDR2 YNFKEQ. Trimming cost V 8 bases and J 4 bases, with 18 bases left between them. The CDR3 is 15 amino acids. CDR3 amino acids: CASGPGASDYNEQFF. DNA for the CDR3: TGTGCCAGCGGTCCCGGGGCCTCGGATTACAATGAGCAGTTCTTC.

A few counts support this clonotype. This rearrangement joins TRBV5-1 to TRBJ1-2, with unresolved D. V lost 0 bases to trimming and J lost 4 bases, with 10 bases between them. CDR1 and CDR2 from the germline V gene are SGHRS and YFSETQ. CDR3 length: 14 residues. For the CDR3, the DNA is TGCGCCAGCAGCTTGGACCAGGACTTCTATGGCTACACCTTC. It codes for CASSLDQDFYGYTF.

This clonotype appeared many times. The genes are TRBV18 and TRBJ2-1; D might be TRBD2 (6 bases). Trimming shortened V by 3 bases and J by 7 bases, and 10 bases separated the two germline ends. The germline V gene encodes CDR1 KGHSH and CDR2 LQKENI. This CDR3 region has 13 residues. The CDR3 region is CASSPARGNEQFF. The DNA of the CDR3 is TGTGCCAGCTCACCCGCACGGGGGAATGAGCAGTTCTTC.